This TCR beta chain emerged from a study of T cells of healthy individuals. Each CDR3 protein is one row after TCRdb ran MiXCR on the 5' RACE reads. The data hold about 96,000 distinct CDR3 sequences, with 15% to 20% observed a single time. This clonotype was detected many times. The sequence derives from a human donor in good health.

The CDR3 DNA is TGTGCCAGCAGTGAAATTGATCGATGGGGGGGACGGACAACCCAGTACTTC. This codes for CASSEIDRWGGRTTQYF. The chain carries TRBV25-1 and TRBJ2-5; 7 bases align to TRBD2. J lost 8 bases, V lost 2 bases, and 17 bases had no gene match. The CDR3 runs 17 residues. In germline, CDR1 is MGHDK, CDR2 SYGVNS. Full variable domain (missing parts from reference TRBV25-1 and TRBJ2-5): EADIYQTPRYLVIGTGKKITLECSQTMGHDKMYWYQQDPGMELHLIHYSYGVNSTEKGDLSSESTVSRIRTEHFPLTLESARPSHTSQYLCASSEIDRWGGRTTQYFGPGTRLLVL.